One sample yielded the 8 T cell receptor beta chains listed below, sequenced in a study of radiation and T cells in renal cell carcinoma. Time point of the sample: blood 4 weeks post-SBRT, at nephrectomy. The treatment was: 15 Gy SBRT to primary tumor, nephrectomy 4 weeks later. This table comes from immunoSEQ multiplex PCR, and its TCRdb copy is limited to in-frame clones, with some not included. The data show about 83,000 clones, less than 85% seen once. The sample here was blood, taken from a patient whose treatment included radiotherapy and nephrectomy. The receptors here all came from a woman in her fifties or sixties with renal cell carcinoma.

The V gene is TRBV7-9, the J gene TRBJ2-7; 7 bases are shared with TRBD1. The CDR3 length is 13 residues. The junction had 5 bases not matched to a gene; V was cut back by 5 bases and J by 4 bases. From germline, CDR1 is SEHNR and CDR2 FQNEAQ (reference sequence). CDR3 amino acids: CASSIPGGYEQYF. In DNA, the CDR3 is TGTGCCAGCAGCATCCCAGGGGGTTACGAGCAGTACTTC. Using reference TRBV7-9 and TRBJ2-7 for the parts outside the CDR3, the full variable domain is DTGVSQNPRHKITKRGQNVTFRCDPISEHNRLYWYRQTLGQGPEFLTYFQNEAQLEKSRLLSDRFSAERPKGSFSTLEIQRTEQGDSAMYLCASSIPGGYEQYFGPGTRLTVT.

A few counts support this clone. This chain links TRBV9 with TRBJ2-1; a weak D match, TRBD2 (6 bases). The CDR3 extends over 15 amino acids. Trimming removed 0 bases at V and 7 bases at J, with 14 bases between. Germline CDR1 and CDR2: SGDLS and YYNGEE. In DNA form, the CDR3 reads TGTGCCAGCAGCGTAGGAGGGAGGAAGGGAAATGAGCAGTTCTTC. It is translated as CASSVGGRKGNEQFF.

The chain employs TRBV2 and TRBJ1-3; no firm D call. V lost 4 bases and J lost 0, with 10 bases in between. CDR1 SNHLY and CDR2 FYNNEI come from the germline V gene. CDR3 length: 15 residues. CDR3 bases: TGTGCCAGCAGTGTTGGCAGGCTCTCTGGAAACACCATATATTTT. It specifies CASSVGRLSGNTIYF.

The gene calls are TRBV27 and TRBJ1-5, with no clear D. V was pared by 6 bases and J by 4 bases, with 10 bases between. The CDR3 length is 13 residues. The germline gives CDR1 MNHEY, CDR2 SMNVEV (reference sequence). The CDR3 loop is CASSHGMNQPQHF. CDR3 nucleotides: TGTGCCAGCAGCCACGGCATGAATCAGCCCCAGCATTTT.

Only one count was recorded for this clone. This chain joins TRBV28 and TRBJ1-2; weak D call: TRBD1 (5 bases). Germline assignment: CDR1 MDHEN and CDR2 SYDVKM. This CDR3 is 13 amino acids long. Trimming cost V 7 bases and J 2 bases, with 11 bases left between them. DNA of the CDR3: TGTGCCAGCAACAAAGCAGGGAACTATGGCTACACCTTC. It codes for CASNKAGNYGYTF.

This clone came up a few times. V gene TRBV18 combines with J gene TRBJ1-1; no clear D. V was cut by 0 bases and J by 6 bases, with 11 bases left in between. The CDR3 runs to 14 residues. Germline lookup yields CDR1 KGHSH and CDR2 LQKENI. The CDR3 DNA follows: TGTGCCAGCTCACCACCGGGGTCAGGTTCTGAAGCTTTCTTT. It encodes CASSPPGSGSEAFF.

The V call is TRBV6-1, the J call TRBJ1-1, with no clear D. The CDR3 covers 14 residues. V dropped 0 bases and J dropped 6 bases, with 11 bases sitting between them. Germline lookup yields CDR1 MNHNS and CDR2 SASEGT. This chain's CDR3 is CASSEAHGTPEAFF. Written as DNA, the CDR3 is TGTGCCAGCAGTGAAGCTCACGGAACCCCTGAAGCTTTCTTT.

The J gene is TRBJ2-1, the V gene TRBV6-5; D call uncertain. Per the germline V gene, CDR1 is MNHEY and CDR2 is SVGAGI. The CDR3 has 16 amino acids. Trimming took off 2 bases at V and 0 bases at J, with 11 bases between the two ends. CDR3 region: CASSYTPYSSYNEQFF. The CDR3 region has the DNA TGTGCCAGCAGTTACACCCCCTATAGCTCCTACAATGAGCAGTTCTTC.